This TCR beta chain is drawn from a study of blood T cell repertoires in COVID-19. On the study more broadly: PBMCs, B-cell-depleted T cells, or T cells provided the cDNA or gDNA that made up the material.

Profiling relied on immunoSEQ multiplex PCR, and the TCRdb table lists in-frame clones only, not all of them. The data contain around 190,000 clones, 70% to 85% of them seen just once; the ten biggest clones take up around 12%. CDR1 is LNHDA and CDR2 is SQIVND in the germline V gene (reference sequence). This CDR3 contains 13 residues. V was trimmed by 7 bases and J by 6 bases, leaving 15 bases between them. The sequencing input was peripheral blood. The TCR was taken from a woman in her 50s with acute or convalescent COVID-19. This chain links TRBV19 with TRBJ1-2; D may be TRBD1 (5 bases). The CDR3 protein is CASTKRGENGYTF. The CDR3 bases are TGTGCCAGTACAAAGCGGGGCGAAAATGGCTACACCTTC.